A single sample is the source of the 23 T cell receptor beta chains below, sequenced in a study of CD8+ T cells in alopecia areata. RNA, once extracted, was reverse transcribed into cDNA for use as the sequencing template. Produced via immunoSEQ multiplex PCR; TCRdb's table is partial and in-frame only. The sample has roughly 280,000 clones; roughly 63% are singletons. Treatment given: oral pan-JAK inhibitor, 5-10 mg twice daily. This material consisted of CD4+ T cells sorted from blood, taken at week 52, from a patient treated with tofacitinib. These receptors were obtained from a human donor with alopecia areata.

The rearrangement joins TRBV6-5 to TRBJ1-5; 11 bases are shared with TRBD1. V dropped 6 bases and J dropped 5; count of bases not matched to a gene: 6. This CDR3 has 15 amino acids. Germline values: CDR1 MNHEY, CDR2 SVGAGI. The CDR3 here is CASRRTGGRDQPQHF. DNA of the CDR3: TGTGCCAGCAGACGGACAGGGGGCAGGGATCAGCCCCAGCATTTT.

The rearrangement links TRBV2 to TRBJ2-7; no definite D call. V lost 6 bases, J lost 7 bases, and 19 bases lay in between. The CDR3 spans 14 residues. Germline CDR1 and CDR2: SNHLY and FYNNEI. CDR3 in DNA: TGTGCCAGCAGGGAAATTGGTCGCCGATTAGAGCAGTACTTC. Translating it yields CASREIGRRLEQYF.

This clone was detected a few times. The gene calls are TRBV29-1 and TRBJ2-5, with D possibly TRBD1 on 5 matching bases. V gave up 0 bases and J gave up 1 base, with 6 bases separating them. From germline, CDR1 is SQVTM and CDR2 ANQGSEA. This CDR3 comprises 13 residues. The CDR3 DNA sequence: TGCAGCGTTGAAGAGACAGTCCAAGAGACCCAGTACTTC. The encoded protein is CSVEETVQETQYF.

Concerning this clone itself: Other DNA variants within this sample encode the same CDR3. The chain is built from TRBV7-6 and TRBJ2-7; D gene unclear. The V gene lost 6 bases and the J gene lost 0 bases, with 6 bases spanning the gap. Per germline, CDR1 SGHVS and CDR2 FNYEAQ. The CDR3 sequence is 12 residues long. Here the CDR3 reads CASSLSSYEQYF. Here the CDR3 DNA reads TGTGCCAGCAGTTTGAGCTCCTACGAGCAGTACTTC. The full variable domain, completed using reference TRBV7-6 and TRBJ2-7, is GAGVSQSPRYKVTKRGQDVALRCDPISGHVSLYWYRQALGQGPEFLTYFNYEAQQDKSGLPNDRFSAERPEGSISTLTIQRTEQRDSAMYRCASSLSSYEQYFGPGTRLTVT.

This clone was observed a few times. The rearrangement uses TRBV27 and TRBJ1-6, with D hard to call. Germline CDR1 MNHEY, CDR2 SMNVEV (reference sequence). Trimming removed 9 bases at V and 9 bases at J, with 6 bases between. This CDR3 spans 10 amino acids. The CDR3 DNA reads TGTGCCAGTAGAGCTTCACCCCTCCACTTT. Translated: CASRASPLHF.

The V gene is TRBV6-5, the J gene TRBJ2-7, with D uncertain. Germline V lookup: CDR1 MNHEY, CDR2 SVGAGI. V shed 6 bases and J shed 3 bases, with 12 bases lying between them. The CDR3 extends over 13 amino acids. The DNA for the CDR3 is TGTGCCAGCAGCCCCGGGCGGCGCTACGAGCAGTACTTC. Protein sequence: CASSPGRRYEQYF.

V gene TRBV6-1 combines with J gene TRBJ1-1, with unresolved D. Trimming removed 6 bases at V and 3 bases at J, with 17 bases between. Germline loops: CDR1 MNHNS, CDR2 SASEGT. The CDR3 is 15 amino acids. CDR3 in DNA: TGTGCCAGCAGCTTGACCCTCTTGAGGGACACTGAAGCTTTCTTT. This sequence encodes CASSLTLLRDTEAFF.

This rearrangement joins TRBV29-1 to TRBJ2-3, with TRBD2 as a possible D gene (6 bases). CDR1 is SQVTM and CDR2 is ANQGSEA in the germline V gene. Trimming cost V 7 bases and J 0 bases, with 14 bases left between them. The CDR3 is 14 amino acids. CDR3 region: CSAMGGISTDTQYF. The CDR3 DNA reads as TGCAGCGCCATGGGCGGGATAAGCACAGATACGCAGTATTTT.

The genes are TRBV5-4 and TRBJ1-4; D gene uncertain. Between the trimmed V and J ends, which lost 0 bases and 8 bases, there was a span of 5 bases. Germline V lookup: CDR1 SGHNT, CDR2 YYREEE (reference sequence). This CDR3 spans 12 amino acids. The CDR3 nucleotides read TGTGCCAGCAGCTTGGAGAAGGAAAAACTGTTTTTT. Translation: CASSLEKEKLFF.

The chain carries TRBV30 and TRBJ2-7, with D possibly matching TRBD1 (5 bases). The germline V and J ends were trimmed by 3 bases and 2 bases, with 17 bases remaining between them. Looked up from germline, CDR1 is GTSNPN and CDR2 is SVGIG (reference sequence). The CDR3 runs 15 residues. The CDR3 sequence: CAWRKTNDRAYEQYF. In DNA form, the CDR3 reads TGTGCCTGGAGGAAAACTAACGACAGAGCCTACGAGCAGTACTTC.

This chain links TRBV4-2 with TRBJ2-1; 9 bases are shared with TRBD1. Germline CDR1 reads LGHNA; CDR2 reads YNFKEQ. V lost 2 bases, J lost 9 bases, and 11 bases stayed unmatched. The length of the CDR3 is 16 residues. CDR3 bases: TGTGCCAGCAGCCAATCCCTGGACAGGGGAGGGAGTGAGCAGTTCTTC. Encoded protein: CASSQSLDRGGSEQFF.

The gene calls are TRBV30 and TRBJ1-2; unclear D gene. The V end was cut by 1 base, the J end by 4 bases, with 13 bases between. The CDR3 is made up of 14 amino acids. Germline V lookup: CDR1 GTSNPN, CDR2 SVGIG (reference sequence). The CDR3 sequence: CAWSAGLSGYGYTF. The CDR3 coding sequence is TGTGCCTGGAGTGCTGGGCTCTCCGGCTATGGCTACACCTTC. Based on the CDR3 plus reference TRBV30 and TRBJ1-2, the full variable domain is SQTIHQWPATLVQPVGSPLSLECTVEGTSNPNLYWYRQAAGRGLQLLFYSVGIGQISSEVPQNLSASRPQDRQFILSSKKLLLSDSGFYLCAWSAGLSGYGYTFGSGTRLTVV.

This clone was observed once. J is TRBJ2-5 and V is TRBV5-4; possible D gene TRBD2, 5 bases. V was cut by 3 bases and J by 5 bases, with 8 bases left in between. The germline CDR1 and CDR2 sequences are SGHNT and YYREEE (reference sequence). This CDR3 contains 12 residues. The DNA for the CDR3 is TGTGCCAGCAGCTCTACGGGGGAGACCCAGTACTTC. It codes for CASSSTGETQYF.

This clone was counted a few times. The chain employs TRBV7-2 and TRBJ1-6; TRBD1 aligns across 8 bases. V was pared by 5 bases and J by 5 bases, with 11 bases of the junction left unmatched. The CDR3 spans 17 residues. Germline assignment: CDR1 SGHTA and CDR2 FQGNSA. CDR3 sequence: CASSPLAGGLNNSPLHF. The CDR3 coding sequence is TGTGCCAGCAGCCCCCTGGCAGGGGGCTTGAATAATTCACCCCTCCACTTT.

V usage is TRBV27 and J usage is TRBJ1-2; D is unclear. V was cut by 8 bases and J by 0 bases, with 16 bases left in between. This CDR3 has 15 amino acids. Germline values: CDR1 MNHEY, CDR2 SMNVEV (reference sequence). The CDR3 region has the DNA TGTGCCAGCCGTCCTGGAGGAATAGCTAACTATGGCTACACCTTC. It specifies CASRPGGIANYGYTF.

The chain couples TRBV29-1 to TRBJ2-1; no clear D gene. CDR1 is SQVTM and CDR2 is ANQGSEA in the germline V gene. V was shortened by 4 bases and J by 10 bases, with 11 bases between the two germline ends. This CDR3 has 11 residues. DNA of the CDR3: TGCAGCGTTGGTCAGCGATCCGAGCAGTTCTTC. It yields the protein CSVGQRSEQFF.

The gene calls are TRBV6-5 and TRBJ2-7; TRBD2 might be the D (6 bases). The V end was cut by 5 bases, the J end by 6 bases, with 14 bases between. Germline CDR1 reads MNHEY; CDR2 reads SVGAGI. This CDR3 region has 13 residues. The CDR3 here is CASSILGGIEQYF. CDR3 coding DNA: TGTGCCAGCAGTATTCTAGGAGGGATCGAGCAGTACTTC.

The V call is TRBV7-9, the J call TRBJ2-1, with 7 bases aligning to TRBD1. The CDR3 has 15 amino acids. Trimming removed 4 bases from V and 7 bases from J; junction bases left unmatched: 10. The V gene's germline CDR1 is SEHNR and CDR2 FQNEAQ (reference sequence). The CDR3 DNA follows: TGTGCCAGCAGCTCCGACAGGGCGACAAGGAATGAGCAGTTCTTC. It yields the protein CASSSDRATRNEQFF.

This clone has just a few counts. The CDR3, as DNA: TGTGCCAGCAGCACCAGAGGTGGTACGGGAAATCAGCCCCAGCATTTT. Translation gives CASSTRGGTGNQPQHF. The chain has TRBV7-2 and TRBJ1-5; D gene ambiguous. CDR1 and CDR2 from the germline V gene are SGHTA and FQGNSA. The CDR3 contains 16 residues. Trimming cost V 5 bases and J 4 bases, with 18 bases left between them.

This clone has only a few counts. The chain carries TRBV6-6 and TRBJ2-6; D ambiguous. V lost 2 bases and J 2 bases, leaving 7 bases between the germline ends. This CDR3 contains 15 residues. CDR1 is MNHNY, CDR2 SVGAGI, per germline (reference sequence). Here the CDR3 DNA reads TGTGCCAGCAGTTACAGCAGGACTGGGGCCAACGTCCTGACTTTC. Protein sequence: CASSYSRTGANVLTF.

This clone was detected only a few times. The chain has TRBV7-2 and TRBJ2-2; tentative D call: TRBD1 (6 bases). V lost 0 bases and J 2 bases, leaving 10 bases between the germline ends. The germline V gene has CDR1 SGHTA and CDR2 FQGNSA. The CDR3 totals 16 residues. The CDR3: CASSLAGTRNTGELFF. In DNA form, the CDR3 reads TGTGCCAGCAGCTTAGCCGGGACACGAAACACCGGGGAGCTGTTTTTT.

The count of this clone is one. The chain employs TRBV29-1 and TRBJ2-7, with D possibly called TRBD1 or TRBD2 (6 bases each). The germline gives CDR1 SQVTM, CDR2 ANQGSEA. The length of the CDR3 is 14 residues. Deletions cut 6 bases from V and 4 bases from J, with 19 bases between. CDR3 DNA: TGCAGCGTCGTCACAGGGACTCCATCTTACGAGCAGTACTTC. Its translation: CSVVTGTPSYEQYF.

This clone was counted only a few times. This chain uses TRBV6-5 with TRBJ1-3, with D unclear. Trimming shortened V by 0 bases and J by 2 bases, and 2 bases separated the two germline ends. The CDR3 loop spans 13 amino acids. In germline, CDR1 is MNHEY, CDR2 SVGAGI. As DNA, the CDR3 is TGTGCCAGCAGTTACTCGACTGGAAACACCATATATTTT. Translating it yields CASSYSTGNTIYF.